This TCR beta chain is drawn from a study of shared clonotypes between healthy human individuals. Study-level information: There were three CD4 naive, three CD4 memory, two CD8 naive and one CD8 memory plates per donor.

Measured with immunoSEQ multiplex PCR; TCRdb has only the in-frame clones, and not every one. Here the sample spans 950,000 to 1,300,000 clones, around 74% being singletons. Findings and limits, study-wide: What rarefaction showed was incomplete sorted-subset sequencing despite large depth. Roughly 4.6% of naive CD4 clonotypes were common to a handful of donors.

The germline V gene has CDR1 MNHEY and CDR2 SMNVEV (reference sequence). The trim removed 0 bases at V and 15 bases at J, leaving 5 bases unmatched. The CDR3 has 13 residues. This clone came up once. Its target is not known. The chain combines TRBV27 with TRBJ2-3; 11 bases are shared with TRBD2. The receptor was isolated from a man aged 18 to 30 in good health. Sequenced: memory CD4+ T cells sorted from blood. Subset here: CD45RA-negative fraction. CDR3 in amino acids: CASSLSRGTSGYF. As DNA, the CDR3 is TGTGCCAGCAGTTTATCCAGGGGGACTAGCGGCTATTTT.